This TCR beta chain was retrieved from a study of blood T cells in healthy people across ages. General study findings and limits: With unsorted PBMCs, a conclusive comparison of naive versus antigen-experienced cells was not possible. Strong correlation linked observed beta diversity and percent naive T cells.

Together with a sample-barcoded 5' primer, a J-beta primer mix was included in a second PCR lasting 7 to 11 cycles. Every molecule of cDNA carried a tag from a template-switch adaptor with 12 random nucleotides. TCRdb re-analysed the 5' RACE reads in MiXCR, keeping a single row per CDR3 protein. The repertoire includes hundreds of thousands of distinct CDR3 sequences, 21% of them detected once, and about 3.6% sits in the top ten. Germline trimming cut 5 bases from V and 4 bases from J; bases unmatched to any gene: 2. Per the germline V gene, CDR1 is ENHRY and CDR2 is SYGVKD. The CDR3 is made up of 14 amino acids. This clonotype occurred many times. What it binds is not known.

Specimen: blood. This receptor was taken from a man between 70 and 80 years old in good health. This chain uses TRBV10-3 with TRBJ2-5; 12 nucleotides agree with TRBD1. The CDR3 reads CAISSGQGAETQYF. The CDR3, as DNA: TGTGCCATCAGTTCGGGACAGGGGGCAGAGACCCAGTACTTC.